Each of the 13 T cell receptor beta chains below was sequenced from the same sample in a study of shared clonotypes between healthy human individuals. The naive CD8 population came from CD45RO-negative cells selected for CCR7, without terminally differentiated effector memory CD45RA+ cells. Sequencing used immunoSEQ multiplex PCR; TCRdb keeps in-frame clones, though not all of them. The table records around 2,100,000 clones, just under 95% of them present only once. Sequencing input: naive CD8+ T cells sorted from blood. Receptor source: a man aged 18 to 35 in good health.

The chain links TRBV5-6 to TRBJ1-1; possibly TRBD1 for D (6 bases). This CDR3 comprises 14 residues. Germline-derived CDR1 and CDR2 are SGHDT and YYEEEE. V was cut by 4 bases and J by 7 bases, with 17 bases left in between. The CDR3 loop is CASSPGGRDREAFF. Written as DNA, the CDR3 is TGTGCCAGCAGCCCTGGGGGCCGAGACCGTGAAGCTTTCTTT.

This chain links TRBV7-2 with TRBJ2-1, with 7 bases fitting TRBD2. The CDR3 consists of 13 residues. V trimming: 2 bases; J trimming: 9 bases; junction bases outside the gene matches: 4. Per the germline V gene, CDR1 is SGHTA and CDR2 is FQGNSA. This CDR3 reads CASSLLRGSEQFF. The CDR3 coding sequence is TGTGCCAGCAGCTTATTGCGGGGGAGTGAGCAGTTCTTC.

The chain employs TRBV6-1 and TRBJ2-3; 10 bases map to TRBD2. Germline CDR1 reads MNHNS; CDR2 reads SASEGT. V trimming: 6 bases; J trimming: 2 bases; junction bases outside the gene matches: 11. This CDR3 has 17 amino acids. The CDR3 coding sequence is TGTGCCAGCAGCGAACGGGGTGGACTAGCGGACACAGATACGCAGTATTTT. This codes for CASSERGGLADTDTQYF.

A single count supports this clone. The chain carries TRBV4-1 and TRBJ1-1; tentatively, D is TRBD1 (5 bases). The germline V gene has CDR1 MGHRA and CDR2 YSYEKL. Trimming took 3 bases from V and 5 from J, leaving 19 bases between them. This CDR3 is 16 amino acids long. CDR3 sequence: CASSQGRGGRGTEAFF. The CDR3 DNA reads TGCGCCAGCAGCCAGGGTAGGGGCGGGAGAGGGACTGAAGCTTTCTTT.

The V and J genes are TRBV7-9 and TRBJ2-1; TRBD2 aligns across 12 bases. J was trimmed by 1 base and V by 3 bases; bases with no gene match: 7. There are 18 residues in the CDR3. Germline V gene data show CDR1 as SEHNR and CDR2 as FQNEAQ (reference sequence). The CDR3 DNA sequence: TGTGCCAGCAGCTTTGGTCTAGCGGGGGGGCGATCCTACAATGAGCAGTTCTTC. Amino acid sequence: CASSFGLAGGRSYNEQFF.

This CDR3 is CASSSGTSGRANEQYF. CDR3 nucleotide sequence: TGTGCCAGCAGTTCCGGGACTAGCGGGAGGGCCAACGAGCAGTACTTC. The chain uses TRBV9 and TRBJ2-7, with 16 nucleotides matching TRBD2. CDR3 size: 16 residues. The germline V gene encodes CDR1 SGDLS and CDR2 YYNGEE. With V trimmed by 5 bases and J by 5 bases, 7 bases remained unmatched.

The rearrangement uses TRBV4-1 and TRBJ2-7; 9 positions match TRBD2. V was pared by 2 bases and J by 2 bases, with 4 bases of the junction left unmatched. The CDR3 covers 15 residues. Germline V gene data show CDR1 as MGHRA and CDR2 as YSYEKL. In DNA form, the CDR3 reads TGCGCCAGCAGCCAAACTAGCGGGCTTACCTACGAGCAGTACTTC. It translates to CASSQTSGLTYEQYF.

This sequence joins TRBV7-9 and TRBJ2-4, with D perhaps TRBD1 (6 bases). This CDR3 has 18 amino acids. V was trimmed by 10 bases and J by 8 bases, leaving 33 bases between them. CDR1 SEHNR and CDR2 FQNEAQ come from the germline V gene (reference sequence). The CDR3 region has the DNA TGTGCCATCGTCCCGGACAGAGAAGACAATGGGGGTAGTGACATTCAGTACTTC. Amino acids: CAIVPDREDNGGSDIQYF. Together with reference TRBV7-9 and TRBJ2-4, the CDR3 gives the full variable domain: DTGVSQNPRHKITKRGQNVTFRCDPISEHNRLYWYRQTLGQGPEFLTYFQNEAQLEKSRLLSDRFSAERPKGSFSTLEIQRTEQGDSAMYLCAIVPDREDNGGSDIQYFGAGTRLSVL.

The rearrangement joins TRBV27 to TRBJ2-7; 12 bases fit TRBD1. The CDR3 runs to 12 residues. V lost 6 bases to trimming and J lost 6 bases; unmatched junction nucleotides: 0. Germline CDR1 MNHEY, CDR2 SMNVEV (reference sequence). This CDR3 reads CASRGQGAEQYF. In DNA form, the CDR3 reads TGTGCCAGCAGGGGACAGGGGGCCGAGCAGTACTTC.

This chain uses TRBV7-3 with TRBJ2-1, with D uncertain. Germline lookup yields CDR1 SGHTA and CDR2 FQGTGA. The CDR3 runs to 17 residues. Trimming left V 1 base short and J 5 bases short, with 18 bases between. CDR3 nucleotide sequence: TGTGCCAGCAGCTTAAACCCCGGTACGACGGTGGACAATGAGCAGTTCTTC. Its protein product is CASSLNPGTTVDNEQFF.

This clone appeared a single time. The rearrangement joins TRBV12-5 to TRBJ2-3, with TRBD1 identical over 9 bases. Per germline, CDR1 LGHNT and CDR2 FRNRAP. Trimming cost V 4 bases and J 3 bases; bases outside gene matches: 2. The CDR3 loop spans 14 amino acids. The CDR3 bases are TGTGCTAGTGGTTACAGGGGGCTGACAGATACGCAGTATTTT. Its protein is CASGYRGLTDTQYF.

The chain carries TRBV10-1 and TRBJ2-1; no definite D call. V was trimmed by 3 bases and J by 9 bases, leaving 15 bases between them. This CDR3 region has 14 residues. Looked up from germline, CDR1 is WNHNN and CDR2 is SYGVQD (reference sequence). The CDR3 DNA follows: TGCGCCAGCAGTGAACGACTGGGGTGGTCTGAGCAGTTCTTC. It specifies CASSERLGWSEQFF.

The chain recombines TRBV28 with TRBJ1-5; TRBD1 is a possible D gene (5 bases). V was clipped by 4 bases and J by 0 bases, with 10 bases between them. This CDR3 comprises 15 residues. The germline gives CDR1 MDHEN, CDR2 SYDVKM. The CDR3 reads CASSSRQYSNQPQHF. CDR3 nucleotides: TGTGCCAGCAGTTCCCGACAGTATAGCAATCAGCCCCAGCATTTT.